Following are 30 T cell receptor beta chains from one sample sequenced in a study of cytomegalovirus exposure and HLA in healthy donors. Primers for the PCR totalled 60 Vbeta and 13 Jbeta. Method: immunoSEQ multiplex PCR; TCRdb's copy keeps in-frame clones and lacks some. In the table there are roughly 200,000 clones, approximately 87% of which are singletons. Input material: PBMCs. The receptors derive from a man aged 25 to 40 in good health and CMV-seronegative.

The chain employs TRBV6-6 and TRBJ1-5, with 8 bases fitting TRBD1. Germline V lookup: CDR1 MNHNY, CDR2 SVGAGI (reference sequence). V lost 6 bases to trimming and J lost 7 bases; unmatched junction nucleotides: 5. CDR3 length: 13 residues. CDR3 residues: CASRSDRGQPQHF. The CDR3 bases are TGTGCCAGCAGATCCGACAGGGGCCAGCCCCAGCATTTT.

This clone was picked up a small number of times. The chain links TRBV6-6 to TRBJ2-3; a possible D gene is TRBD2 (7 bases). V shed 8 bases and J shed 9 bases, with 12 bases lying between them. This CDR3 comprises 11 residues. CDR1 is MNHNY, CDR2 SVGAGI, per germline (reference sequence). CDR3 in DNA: TGTGCCAGCGAAAAGGGGGGGACGCAGTATTTT. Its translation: CASEKGGTQYF.

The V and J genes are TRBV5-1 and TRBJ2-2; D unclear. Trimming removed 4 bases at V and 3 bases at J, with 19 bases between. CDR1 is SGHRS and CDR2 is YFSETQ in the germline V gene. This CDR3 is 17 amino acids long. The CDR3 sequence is CASSPFYRILDTGELFF. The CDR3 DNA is TGCGCCAGCAGCCCGTTCTACAGAATCCTTGACACCGGGGAGCTGTTTTTT.

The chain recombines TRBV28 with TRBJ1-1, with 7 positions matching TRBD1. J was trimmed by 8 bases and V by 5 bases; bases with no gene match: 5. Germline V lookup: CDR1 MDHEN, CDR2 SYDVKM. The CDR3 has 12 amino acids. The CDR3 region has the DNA TGTGCCAGCAGTAGAGGGGGCCGGGAAGCTTTCTTT. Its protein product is CASSRGGREAFF. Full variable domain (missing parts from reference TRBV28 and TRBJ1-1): DVKVTQSSRYLVKRTGEKVFLECVQDMDHENMFWYRQDPGLGLRLIYFSYDVKMKEKGDIPEGYSVSREKKERFSLILESASTNQTSMYLCASSRGGREAFFGQGTRLTVV.

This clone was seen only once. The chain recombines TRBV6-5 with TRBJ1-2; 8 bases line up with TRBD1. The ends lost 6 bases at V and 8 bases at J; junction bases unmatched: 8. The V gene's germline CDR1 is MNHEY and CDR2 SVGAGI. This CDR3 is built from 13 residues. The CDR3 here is CASRVDRVVGYTF. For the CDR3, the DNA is TGTGCCAGCAGGGTGGACAGGGTGGTAGGCTACACCTTC.

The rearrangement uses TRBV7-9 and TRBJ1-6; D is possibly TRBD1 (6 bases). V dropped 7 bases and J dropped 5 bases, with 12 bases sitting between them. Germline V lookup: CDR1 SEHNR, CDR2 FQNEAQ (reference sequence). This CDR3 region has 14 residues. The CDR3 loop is CASKQGVNNSPLHF. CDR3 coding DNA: TGTGCCAGCAAACAGGGAGTAAATAATTCACCCCTCCACTTT.

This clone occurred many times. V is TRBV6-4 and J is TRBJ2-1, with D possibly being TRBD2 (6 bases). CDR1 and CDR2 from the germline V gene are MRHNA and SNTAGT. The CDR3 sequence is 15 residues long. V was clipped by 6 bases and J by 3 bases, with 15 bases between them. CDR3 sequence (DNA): TGTGCCAGCAGCGCCGTAGCGGAAGGCTACAATGAGCAGTTCTTC. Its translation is CASSAVAEGYNEQFF.

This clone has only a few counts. In DNA, the CDR3 is TGTGCCAGCAGCTTAGGCGGAGGTCGGAACTATGGCTACACCTTC. This codes for CASSLGGGRNYGYTF. The chain combines TRBV7-9 with TRBJ1-2, with D hard to call. CDR1 is SEHNR and CDR2 is FQNEAQ in the germline V gene (reference sequence). The CDR3 extends over 15 amino acids. V dropped 1 base and J dropped 2 bases, with 11 bases sitting between them. Variable domain in full (rest from reference TRBV7-9 and TRBJ1-2): DTGVSQNPRHKITKRGQNVTFRCDPISEHNRLYWYRQTLGQGPEFLTYFQNEAQLEKSRLLSDRFSAERPKGSFSTLEIQRTEQGDSAMYLCASSLGGGRNYGYTFGSGTRLTVV.

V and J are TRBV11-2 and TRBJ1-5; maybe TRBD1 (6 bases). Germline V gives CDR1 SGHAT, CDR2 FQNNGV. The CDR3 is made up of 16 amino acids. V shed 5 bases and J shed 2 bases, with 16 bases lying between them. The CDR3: CASSPAGGLGNQPQHF. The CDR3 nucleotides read TGTGCCAGCAGCCCCGCCGGGGGGCTTGGCAATCAGCCCCAGCATTTT. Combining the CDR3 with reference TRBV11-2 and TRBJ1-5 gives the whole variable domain EAGVAQSPRYKIIEKRQSVAFWCNPISGHATLYWYQQILGQGPKLLIQFQNNGVVDDSQLPKDRFSAERLKGVDSTLKIQPAKLEDSAVYLCASSPAGGLGNQPQHFGDGTRLSIL.

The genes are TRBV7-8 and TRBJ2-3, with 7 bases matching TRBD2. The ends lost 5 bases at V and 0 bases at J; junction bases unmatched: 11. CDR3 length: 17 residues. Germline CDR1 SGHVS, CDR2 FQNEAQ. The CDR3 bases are TGTGCCAGCAGCCCAAGAGCGGGAAGAGGAAGCACAGATACGCAGTATTTT. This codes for CASSPRAGRGSTDTQYF. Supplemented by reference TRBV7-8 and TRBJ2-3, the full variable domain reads GAGVSQSPRYKVAKRGQDVALRCDPISGHVSLFWYQQALGQGPEFLTYFQNEAQLDKSGLPSDRFFAERPEGSVSTLKIQRTQQEDSAVYLCASSPRAGRGSTDTQYFGPGTRLTVL.

The CDR3 bases are TGTGCCAGCAGCCCTTGGACAGGGGGGTACGAGCAGTACTTC. Its translation is CASSPWTGGYEQYF. The chain carries TRBV7-2 and TRBJ2-7; 10 bases are shared with TRBD1. CDR3 length: 14 amino acids. The ends lost 5 bases at V and 4 bases at J; junction bases unmatched: 5. The V gene's germline CDR1 is SGHTA and CDR2 FQGNSA.

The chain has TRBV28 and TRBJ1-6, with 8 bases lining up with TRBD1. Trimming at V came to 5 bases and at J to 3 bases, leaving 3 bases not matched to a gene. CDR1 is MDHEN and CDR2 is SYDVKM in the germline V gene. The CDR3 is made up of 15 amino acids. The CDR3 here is CASSTGQGYNSPLHF. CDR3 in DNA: TGTGCCAGCAGTACCGGACAGGGCTATAATTCACCCCTCCACTTT.

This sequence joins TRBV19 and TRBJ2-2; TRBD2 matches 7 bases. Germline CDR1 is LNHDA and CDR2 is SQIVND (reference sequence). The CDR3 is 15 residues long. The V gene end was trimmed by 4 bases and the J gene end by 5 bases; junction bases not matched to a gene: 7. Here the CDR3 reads CASSTGEGYTGELFF. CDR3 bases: TGTGCCAGTAGTACGGGGGAGGGATATACCGGGGAGCTGTTTTTT.

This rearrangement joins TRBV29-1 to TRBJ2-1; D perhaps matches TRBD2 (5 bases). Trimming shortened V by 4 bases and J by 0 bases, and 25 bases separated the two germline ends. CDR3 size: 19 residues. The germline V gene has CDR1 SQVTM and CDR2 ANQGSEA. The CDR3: CSVGGMGEKADGSYNEQFF. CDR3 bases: TGCAGCGTTGGGGGTATGGGAGAAAAAGCGGACGGCTCCTACAATGAGCAGTTCTTC.

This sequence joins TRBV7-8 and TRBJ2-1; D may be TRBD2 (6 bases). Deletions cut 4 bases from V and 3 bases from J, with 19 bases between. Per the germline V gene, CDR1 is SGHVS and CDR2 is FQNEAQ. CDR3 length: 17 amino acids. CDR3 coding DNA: TGTGCCAGCAGCTCTCTACCTTCGGGGGAGGTCTACAATGAGCAGTTCTTC. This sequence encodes CASSSLPSGEVYNEQFF.

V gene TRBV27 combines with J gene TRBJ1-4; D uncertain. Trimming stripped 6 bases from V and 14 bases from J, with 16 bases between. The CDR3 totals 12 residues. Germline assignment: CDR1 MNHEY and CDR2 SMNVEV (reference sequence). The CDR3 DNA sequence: TGTGCCAGCAGCCTCGTCGGGGAGACGCTGTTTTTT. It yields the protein CASSLVGETLFF.

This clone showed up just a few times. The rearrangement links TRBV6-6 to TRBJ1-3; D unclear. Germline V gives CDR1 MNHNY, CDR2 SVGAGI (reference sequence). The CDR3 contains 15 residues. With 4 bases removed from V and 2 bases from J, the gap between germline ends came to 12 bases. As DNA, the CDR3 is TGTGCCAGCAGTTTAACCCCTAGAACTGGAAACACCATATATTTT. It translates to CASSLTPRTGNTIYF.

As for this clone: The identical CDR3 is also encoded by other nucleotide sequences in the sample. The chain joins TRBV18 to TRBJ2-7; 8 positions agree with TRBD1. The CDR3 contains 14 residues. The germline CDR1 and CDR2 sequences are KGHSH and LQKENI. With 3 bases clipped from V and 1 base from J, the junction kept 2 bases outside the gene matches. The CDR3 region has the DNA TGTGCCAGCTCACCGGGACAGGCGTCCTACGAGCAGTACTTC. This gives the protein CASSPGQASYEQYF.

The CDR3 loop reads CASSQIGTVTQETQYF. CDR3 nucleotides: TGCGCCAGCAGCCAAATAGGGACAGTGACCCAAGAGACCCAGTACTTC. The J gene is TRBJ2-5, the V gene TRBV4-1, with 7 nucleotides matching TRBD1. Trimming took 2 bases from V and 1 from J; bases not matched to a gene: 7. Germline V gene sequence: CDR1 MGHRA, CDR2 YSYEKL. CDR3 length equals 16 residues.

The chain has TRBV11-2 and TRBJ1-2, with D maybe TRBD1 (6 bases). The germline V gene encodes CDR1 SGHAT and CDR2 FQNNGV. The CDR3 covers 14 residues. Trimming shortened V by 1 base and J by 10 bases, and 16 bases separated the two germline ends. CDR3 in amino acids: CASSLGQASIDYTF. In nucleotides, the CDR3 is TGTGCCAGCAGCTTAGGACAGGCCTCTATTGACTACACCTTC.

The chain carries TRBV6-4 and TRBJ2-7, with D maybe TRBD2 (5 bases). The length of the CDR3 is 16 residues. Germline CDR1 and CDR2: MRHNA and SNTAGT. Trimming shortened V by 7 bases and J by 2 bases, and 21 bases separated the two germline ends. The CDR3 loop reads CASIFKRHEGTYEQYF. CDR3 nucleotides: TGTGCCAGCATTTTCAAACGACATGAGGGCACCTACGAGCAGTACTTC.

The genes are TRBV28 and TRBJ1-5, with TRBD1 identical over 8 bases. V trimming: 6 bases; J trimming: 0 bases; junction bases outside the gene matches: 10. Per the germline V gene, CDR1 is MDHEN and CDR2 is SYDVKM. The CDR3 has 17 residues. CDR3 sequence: CASRIQGVPYSNQPQHF. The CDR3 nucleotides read TGTGCCAGCAGGATACAGGGGGTCCCGTATAGCAATCAGCCCCAGCATTTT.

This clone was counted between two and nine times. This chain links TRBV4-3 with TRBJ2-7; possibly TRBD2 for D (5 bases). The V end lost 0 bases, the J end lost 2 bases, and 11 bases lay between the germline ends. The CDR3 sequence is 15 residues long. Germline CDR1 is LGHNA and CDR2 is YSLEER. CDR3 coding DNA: TGCGCCAGCAGCCAAGAGAGGGTCGCAGCCTACGAGCAGTACTTC. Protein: CASSQERVAAYEQYF.

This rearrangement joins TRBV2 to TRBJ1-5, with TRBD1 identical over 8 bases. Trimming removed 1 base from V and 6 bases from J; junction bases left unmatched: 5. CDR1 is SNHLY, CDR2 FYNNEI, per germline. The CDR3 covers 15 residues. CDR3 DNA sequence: TGTGCCAGCAGTGAAGGACAGGGGTTCCGTCAGCCCCAGCATTTT. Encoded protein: CASSEGQGFRQPQHF.

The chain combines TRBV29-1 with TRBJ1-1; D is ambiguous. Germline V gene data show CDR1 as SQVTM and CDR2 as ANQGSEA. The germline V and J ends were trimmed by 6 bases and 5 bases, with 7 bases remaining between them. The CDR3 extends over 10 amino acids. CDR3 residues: CSVERTEAFF. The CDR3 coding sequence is TGCAGCGTGGAGAGGACTGAAGCTTTCTTT.

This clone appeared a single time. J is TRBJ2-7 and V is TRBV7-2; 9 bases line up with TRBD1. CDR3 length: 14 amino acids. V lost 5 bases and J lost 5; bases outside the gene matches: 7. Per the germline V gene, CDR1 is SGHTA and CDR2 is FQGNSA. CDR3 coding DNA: TGTGCCAGCAGCGCAAACCGGGACAGGGACGAGCAGTACTTC. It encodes CASSANRDRDEQYF.

CDR3 protein: CASSFRQGFTDTQYF. The CDR3 DNA reads TGTGCCAGCAGTTTTCGACAGGGTTTCACAGATACGCAGTATTTT. V gene TRBV6-6 combines with J gene TRBJ2-3; 7 bases fit TRBD1. Trimming removed 4 bases from V and 2 bases from J; junction bases left unmatched: 6. Germline loops: CDR1 MNHNY, CDR2 SVGAGI (reference sequence). The CDR3 sequence is 15 residues long.

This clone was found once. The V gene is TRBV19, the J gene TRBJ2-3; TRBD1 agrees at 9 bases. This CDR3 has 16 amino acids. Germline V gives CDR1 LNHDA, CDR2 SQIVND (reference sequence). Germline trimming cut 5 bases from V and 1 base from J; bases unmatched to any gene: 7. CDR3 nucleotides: TGTGCCAGTAGTCCCCTCCGGGACAGGGGCACAGATACGCAGTATTTT. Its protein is CASSPLRDRGTDTQYF.

In nucleotides, the CDR3 is TGTGCCAGCAGTCCTACCGGGACAGGGTCGAAGACCCAGTACTTC. This codes for CASSPTGTGSKTQYF. The V and J genes are TRBV6-5 and TRBJ2-5, with 9 bases identical to TRBD1. Germline CDR1 and CDR2: MNHEY and SVGAGI. The CDR3 is 15 residues long. Germline trimming cut 5 bases from V and 6 bases from J; bases unmatched to any gene: 10.

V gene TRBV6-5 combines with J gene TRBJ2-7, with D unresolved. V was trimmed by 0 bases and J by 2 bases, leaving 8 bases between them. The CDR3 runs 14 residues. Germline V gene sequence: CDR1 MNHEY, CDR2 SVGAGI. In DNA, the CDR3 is TGTGCCAGCAGTTACTCCGGGTTCCCCTACGAGCAGTACTTC. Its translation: CASSYSGFPYEQYF.